This T cell receptor (beta chain) was sequenced in a study of blood T cell repertoires in COVID-19. Turning to the study itself: Researchers got acute and convalescent COVID-19 samples from the United States, Italy and Spain. T cells, B-cell-depleted T cells, or PBMCs supplied cDNA or gDNA.

Per the original methods: Nucleated cell counts were estimated from reference gene primer amplification. Sequencing used immunoSEQ multiplex PCR; TCRdb keeps in-frame clones, though not all of them. V and J calls and clone size are given by that table; D and trimming were obtained from the DNA. This sample has about 170,000 clones, with about 90% found just once. The CDR3 contains 14 residues when both ends are counted. CDR1 is SNHLY, CDR2 FYNNEI, per germline. On this clone: Because the CDR3's place on the DNA is in doubt, the DNA is left out and the CDR3 is given as listed by TCRdb.

Individuals drawn from around 25 US areas were roughly 18 to 95 years old. This chain connects TRBV2 to TRBJ2-7; the D segment call TRBD1 is taken from the table without a DNA check. This clonotype was obtained from a human donor with acute COVID-19. The donor label of this sample is uncertain. Material: PBMCs or T cells enriched from blood (not recorded which). CDR3 loop: CASSDWGQGAGRYF.